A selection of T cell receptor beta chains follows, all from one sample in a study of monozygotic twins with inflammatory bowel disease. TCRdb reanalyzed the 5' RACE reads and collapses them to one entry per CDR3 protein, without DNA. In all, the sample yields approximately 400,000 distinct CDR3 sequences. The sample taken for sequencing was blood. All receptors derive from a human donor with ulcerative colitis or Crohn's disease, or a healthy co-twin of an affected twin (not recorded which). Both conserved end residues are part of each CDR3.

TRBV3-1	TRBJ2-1	CASSQDATQRGLSSYNEQFF
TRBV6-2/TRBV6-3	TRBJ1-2	CASSKDSLHGYTF
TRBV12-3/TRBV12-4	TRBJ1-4	CASRGGTGNEKLFF
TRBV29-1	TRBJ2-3	CSVQWGAAGTDTQYF
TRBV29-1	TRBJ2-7	CSVVGVGSYEQYF
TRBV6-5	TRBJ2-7	CASSYSMGHETYEQYF
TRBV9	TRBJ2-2	CASSTRQTGELFF
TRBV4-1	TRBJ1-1	CASSRSTGRNTEAFF
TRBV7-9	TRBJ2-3	CASRKAGGSTDTQYF
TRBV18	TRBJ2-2	CASSPKGANTGELFF
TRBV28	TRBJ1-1	CASELSGTVNTEAFF
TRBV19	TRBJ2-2	CASTTDPNTGELFF
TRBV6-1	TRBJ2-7	CASSHLPGQGRDEQYF
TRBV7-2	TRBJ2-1	CASSLDWGQVDNEQFF
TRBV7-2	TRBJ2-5	CASSSRQTQYF
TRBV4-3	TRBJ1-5	CASSLRHSPNQPQHF
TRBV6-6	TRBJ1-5	CASSYSSGNQPQHF
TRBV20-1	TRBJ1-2	CSARLQGGYGYTF
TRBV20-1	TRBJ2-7	CSARDSRTGSYEQYF
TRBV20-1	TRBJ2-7	CSAREASLRDEQYF
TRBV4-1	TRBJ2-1	CASSHRDGSLNEQFF
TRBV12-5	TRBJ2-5	CASGLGLALGETQYF
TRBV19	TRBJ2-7	CASSIGQGTSYEQYF
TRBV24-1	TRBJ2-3	CATSDPQGGRVDTQYF
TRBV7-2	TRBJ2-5	CASSHRTGGAQETQYF
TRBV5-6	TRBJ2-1	CASTTGDSVLNEQFF
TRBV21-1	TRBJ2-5	CASSGTGGWTQYF
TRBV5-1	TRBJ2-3	CASSFLPADTQYF
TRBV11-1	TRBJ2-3	CASSLAGPGRGEGTDTQYF
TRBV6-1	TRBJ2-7	CASSPTEQGAFYEQYF
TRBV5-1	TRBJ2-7	CASSFQKRIDTYEQYF
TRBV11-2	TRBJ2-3	CASRGQAAIDTLYF
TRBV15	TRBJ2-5	CATKRDVDSQVETQYF
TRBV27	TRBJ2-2	CASWTRGTGELFF
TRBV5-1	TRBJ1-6	CASSLEAVIRPIYNSPLHF
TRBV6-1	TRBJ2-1	CASRFDRGRVNEQFF
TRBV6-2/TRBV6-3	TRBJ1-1	CASSQTTGFGTEAFF
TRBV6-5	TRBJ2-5	CASSYSTGLGETQYF
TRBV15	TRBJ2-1	CATSRDPPGLYNEQFF
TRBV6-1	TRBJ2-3	CASMSASTDTQYF